This record looks at one TCR beta chain sequence and its context. This sample was included in a study of T cell responses to AZD1222 COVID-19 vaccine. The germline CDR1 and CDR2 sequences are KGHSH and LQKENI. V dropped 3 bases and J dropped 0; count of bases not matched to a gene: 5. The CDR3 covers 17 residues. Assay used: immunoSEQ multiplex PCR; TCRdb lists only in-frame clones, some missing. The top ten clones hold roughly 3.3% of a sample with roughly 97,000 clones, about 89% of them seen once. The TCR sequence derives from an adult who received the MenACWY meningococcal vaccine as a control. The material was peripheral blood, obtained 28 days after the second dose of the MenACWY control vaccine. The chain combines TRBV18 with TRBJ2-2; TRBD1 aligns across 9 bases. The chain's CDR3 is CASSPATGGPNTGELFF. As DNA, the CDR3 is TGTGCCAGCTCACCCGCGACAGGGGGGCCGAACACCGGGGAGCTGTTTTTT.